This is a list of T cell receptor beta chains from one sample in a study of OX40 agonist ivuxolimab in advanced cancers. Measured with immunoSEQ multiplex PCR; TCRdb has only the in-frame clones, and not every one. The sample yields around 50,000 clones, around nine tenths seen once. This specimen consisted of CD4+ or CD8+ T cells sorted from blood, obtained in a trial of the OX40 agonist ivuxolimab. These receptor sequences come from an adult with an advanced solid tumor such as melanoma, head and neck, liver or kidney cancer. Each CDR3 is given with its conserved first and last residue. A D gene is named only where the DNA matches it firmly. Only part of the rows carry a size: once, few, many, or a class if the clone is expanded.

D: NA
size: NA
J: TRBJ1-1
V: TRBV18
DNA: TGTGCCAGCTCACCAGGGGAACCGCACACTGAAGCTTTCTTT
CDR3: CASSPGEPHTEAFF

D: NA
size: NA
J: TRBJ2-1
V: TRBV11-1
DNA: TGTGCCAGCAGCTTAATGACACAGATCGGAGCGAATGAGCAGTTCTTC
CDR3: CASSLMTQIGANEQFF

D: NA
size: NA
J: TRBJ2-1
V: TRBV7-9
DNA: TGTGCCAGCAGCTTAGGGGTAGCCCCGGTTGAGCAGTTCTTC
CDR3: CASSLGVAPVEQFF

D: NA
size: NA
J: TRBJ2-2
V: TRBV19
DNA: TGTGCCAGTTCCCCTCAGGGACTCGCCGGGGAGCTGTTTTTT
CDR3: CASSPQGLAGELFF

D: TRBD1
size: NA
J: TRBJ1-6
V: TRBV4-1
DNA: TGCGCCAGCAGCCAAGATCTGGATGACAGGGGAAATTCACCCCTCCACTTT
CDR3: CASSQDLDDRGNSPLHF

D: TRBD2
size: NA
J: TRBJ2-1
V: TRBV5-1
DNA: TGCGCCAGCAGCTCGGCGGGACTAGCGGGATTTGTTGAGCAGTTCTTC
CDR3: CASSSAGLAGFVEQFF

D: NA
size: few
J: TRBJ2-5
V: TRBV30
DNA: TGTGCCTGGAGTGTAGTCCAGAGCGAGACCCAGTACTTC
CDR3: CAWSVVQSETQYF

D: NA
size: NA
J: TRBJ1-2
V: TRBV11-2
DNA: TGTGCCAGCAGCCGAGGGATGGGAAACTATGGCTACACCTTC
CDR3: CASSRGMGNYGYTF

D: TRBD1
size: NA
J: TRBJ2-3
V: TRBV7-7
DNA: TGTGCTAGCGCAAGCGGACAGGGGAGTCTAGATACGCAGTATTTT
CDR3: CASASGQGSLDTQYF

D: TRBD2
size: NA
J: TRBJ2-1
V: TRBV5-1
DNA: TGCGCCAGCAGCTTGGAGGTAGCGGGATTTGAGTTCTTC
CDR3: CASSLEVAGFEFF

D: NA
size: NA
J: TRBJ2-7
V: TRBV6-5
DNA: TGTGCCAGCAGTTACTCGAGGCTAGCACAGCAGTACTTC
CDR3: CASSYSRLAQQYF

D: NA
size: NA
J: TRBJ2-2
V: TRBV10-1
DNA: TGCGCCAGCAGTGATGGCACTCCAGGACCGGGGGAGCTGTTTTTT
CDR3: CASSDGTPGPGELFF

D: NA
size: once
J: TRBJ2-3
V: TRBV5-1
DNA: TGCGCCAGCAGCTTGGACCCAGGGCGTAGTGCAGATACGCAGTATTTT
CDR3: CASSLDPGRSADTQYF

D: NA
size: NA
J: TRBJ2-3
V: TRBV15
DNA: TGTGCCACCGGAGACGCGGATACGCAGTATTTT
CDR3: CATGDADTQYF

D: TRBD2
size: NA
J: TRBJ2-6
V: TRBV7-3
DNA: TGTGCCAGCAGCTTCGGGGGGACCCGCTCTGGGGCCAACGTCCTGACTTTC
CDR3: CASSFGGTRSGANVLTF

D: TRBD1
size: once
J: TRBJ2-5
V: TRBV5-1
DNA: TGCGCCAGCAGCCTGGACAGGCCGGAGACCCAGTACTTC
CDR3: CASSLDRPETQYF

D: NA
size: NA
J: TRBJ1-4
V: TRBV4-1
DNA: TGCGCCAGCAGCCGACAGGATCGAGAAAAACTGTTTTTT
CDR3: CASSRQDREKLFF

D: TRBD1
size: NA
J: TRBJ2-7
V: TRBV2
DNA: TGTGCCAGCAGTGAGGACCGGGACAGGGTCGACGAGCAGTACTTC
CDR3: CASSEDRDRVDEQYF

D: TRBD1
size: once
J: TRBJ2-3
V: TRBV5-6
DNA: TGTGCCAGCAGCTTGACGATTGCAGGGGGCACCACAGATACGCAGTATTTT
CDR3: CASSLTIAGGTTDTQYF

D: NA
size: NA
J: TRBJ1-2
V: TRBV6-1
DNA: TGTGCCAGCAGTTCCCGGAGGGGTCTGAACTATGGCTACACCTTC
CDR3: CASSSRRGLNYGYTF

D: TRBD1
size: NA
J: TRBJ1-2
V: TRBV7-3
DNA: TGTGCCAGCAGCGAAACCCGGGACAGTCAATATGGCTACACCTTC
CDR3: CASSETRDSQYGYTF

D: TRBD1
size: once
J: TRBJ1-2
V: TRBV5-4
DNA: TGTGCCAGCAGCTTGAGGGGGCGGGACTACTATGGCTACACCTTC
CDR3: CASSLRGRDYYGYTF

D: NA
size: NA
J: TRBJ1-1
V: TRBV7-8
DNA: TGTGCCAGCAGCTTAGCGTCCAGAATCACTGAAGCTTTCTTT
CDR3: CASSLASRITEAFF

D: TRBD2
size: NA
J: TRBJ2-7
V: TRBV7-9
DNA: TGTGCCAGCAGCTTTCCGGGAGGGTTATACGAGCAGTACTTC
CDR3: CASSFPGGLYEQYF

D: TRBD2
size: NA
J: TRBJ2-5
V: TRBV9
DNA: TGTGCCAGCAGCGTAGCTCCGATAGCGGGAGCCGAGACCCAGTACTTC
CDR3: CASSVAPIAGAETQYF

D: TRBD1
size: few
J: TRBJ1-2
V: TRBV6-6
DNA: TGTGCCAGCAGTGCAGGGGGCATCTATGGCTACACCTTC
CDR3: CASSAGGIYGYTF

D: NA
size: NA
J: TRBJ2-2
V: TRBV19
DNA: TGTGCCAGTAGGGCGGTTAACACCGGGGAGCTGTTTTTT
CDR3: CASRAVNTGELFF

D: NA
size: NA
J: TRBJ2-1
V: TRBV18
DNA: TGTGCCAGCTCACCATTTACAGGGAAAGGCTACAATGAGCAGTTCTTC
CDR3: CASSPFTGKGYNEQFF

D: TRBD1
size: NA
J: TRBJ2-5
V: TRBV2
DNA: TGTGCCAGCAGCGTAGACAGGGGGGGGTACCAGTACTTC
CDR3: CASSVDRGGYQYF

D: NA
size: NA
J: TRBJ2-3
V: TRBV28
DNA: TGTGCCAGCAGTCCAACCCAGGGGACGCCGACTGGAGCGCAGTATTTT
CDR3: CASSPTQGTPTGAQYF

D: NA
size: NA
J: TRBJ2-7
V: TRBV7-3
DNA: TGTGCCAGCAGCTATTCAGGAGATTTAACCTACGAGCAGTACTTC
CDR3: CASSYSGDLTYEQYF

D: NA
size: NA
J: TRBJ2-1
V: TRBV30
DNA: TGTGCCTGGAGTTTGTTAGCAGATAATTACAATGAGCAGTTCTTC
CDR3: CAWSLLADNYNEQFF

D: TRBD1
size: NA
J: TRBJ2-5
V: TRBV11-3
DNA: TGTGCCAGCAGCCATTCCGGGACAGGGGGTAATCAGTACTTC
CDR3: CASSHSGTGGNQYF

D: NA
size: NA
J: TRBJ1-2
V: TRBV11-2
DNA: TGTGCCAGCAGCTTAGGACAGACTGGCTACACCTTC
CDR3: CASSLGQTGYTF

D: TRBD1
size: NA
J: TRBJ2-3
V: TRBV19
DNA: TGTGCCAGTAGTATCTTGACAGGGCCCGACACGCAGTATTTT
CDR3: CASSILTGPDTQYF

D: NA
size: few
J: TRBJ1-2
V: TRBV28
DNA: TGTGCCAGCAGTTTATCGGGGGACGGCTACACCTTC
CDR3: CASSLSGDGYTF

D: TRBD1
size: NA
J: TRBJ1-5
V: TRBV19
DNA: TGTGCCAGTAGCCAGACAGGGGGGAATCAGCCCCAGCATTTT
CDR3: CASSQTGGNQPQHF

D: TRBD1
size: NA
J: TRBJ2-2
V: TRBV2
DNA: TGTGCCAGCGGGAGACAGGGGCCGACCGGGGAGCTGTTTTTT
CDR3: CASGRQGPTGELFF

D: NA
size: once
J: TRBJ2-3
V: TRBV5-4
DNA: TGTGCCAGCAGTTCCCAATGGGGGGATACGCAGTATTTT
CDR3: CASSSQWGDTQYF

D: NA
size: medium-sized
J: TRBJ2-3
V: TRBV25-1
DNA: TGTGCCAGCAGTGCCGGGCATCAATCAGATACGCAGTATTTT
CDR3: CASSAGHQSDTQYF

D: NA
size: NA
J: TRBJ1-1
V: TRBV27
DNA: TGTGCCAGCAGGATACAGGGAGGAGGTACTGAAGCTTTCTTT
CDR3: CASRIQGGGTEAFF

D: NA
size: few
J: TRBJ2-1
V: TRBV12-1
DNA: TGTGCCAGCAGCTTACTGGTGGAAGCGGGAGGCCATGAGCAGTTCTTC
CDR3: CASSLLVEAGGHEQFF

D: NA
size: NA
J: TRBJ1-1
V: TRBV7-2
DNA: TGTGCCAGCACCCCTCAGGGCACAGTTATCACTGAAGCTTTCTTT
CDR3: CASTPQGTVITEAFF

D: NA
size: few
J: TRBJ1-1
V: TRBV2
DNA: TGTGCCAGCACCTTGACAGAGGAAGCTTTCTTT
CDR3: CASTLTEEAFF

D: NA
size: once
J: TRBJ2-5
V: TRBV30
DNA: TGTGCCTGGAGTATAATCCAGGGAGAGACCCAGTACTTC
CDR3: CAWSIIQGETQYF

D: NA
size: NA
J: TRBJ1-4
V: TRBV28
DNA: TGTGCCAGCAGTGCTAGCGGACTGGGGGATGAAAAACTGTTTTTT
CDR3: CASSASGLGDEKLFF

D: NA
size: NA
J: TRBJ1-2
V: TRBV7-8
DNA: TGTGCCAGCAGCCAAAGGACAGAAGCTAACTATGGCTACACCTTC
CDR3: CASSQRTEANYGYTF

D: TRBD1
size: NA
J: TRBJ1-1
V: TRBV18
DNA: TGTGCCAGCTCACTATCAGGGGGGAATGAAGCTTTCTTT
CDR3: CASSLSGGNEAFF

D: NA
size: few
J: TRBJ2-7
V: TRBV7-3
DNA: TGTGCCAGCCGGGACCGGGGTTACGAGCAGTACTTC
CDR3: CASRDRGYEQYF

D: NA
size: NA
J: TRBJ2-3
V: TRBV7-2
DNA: TGTGCCAGCAGCTTGGCGACAGGAGGCCTTGCAGATACGCAGTATTTT
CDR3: CASSLATGGLADTQYF

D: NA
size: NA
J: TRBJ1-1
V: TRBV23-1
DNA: TGCGCCAGCAGTCAATGCTGGGCGGGGGACACTGAAGCTTTCTTT
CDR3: CASSQCWAGDTEAFF

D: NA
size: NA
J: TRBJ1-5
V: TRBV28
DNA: TGTGCCAGCAGTTTACTCGATAATAGCAATCAGCCCCAGCATTTT
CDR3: CASSLLDNSNQPQHF

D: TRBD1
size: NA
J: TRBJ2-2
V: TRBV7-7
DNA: TGTGCTAGCAGCCCAACAGGGGGGCCGAACACCGGGGAGCTGTTTTTT
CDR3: CASSPTGGPNTGELFF

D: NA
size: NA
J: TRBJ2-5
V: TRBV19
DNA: TGTGCCAGTAGTATTCGGTTCGGAGAGAGCCAGTACTTC
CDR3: CASSIRFGESQYF